These 20 T cell receptor beta chains were sequenced from one sample in a study of OX40 agonist ivuxolimab in advanced cancers. Produced via immunoSEQ multiplex PCR; TCRdb's table is partial and in-frame only. The sample lists tens of thousands of clones; nearly 90% were seen once. Sequencing was performed on CD4+ or CD8+ T cells sorted from blood, taken in a trial of the OX40 agonist ivuxolimab. These receptors were taken from an adult with an advanced solid tumor such as melanoma, head and neck, liver or kidney cancer.

CDR3 bases: TGCGCCAGCAGACTCAACCGGGACACCCTCTACGAGCAGTACTTC. This codes for CASRLNRDTLYEQYF. The chain combines TRBV10-2 with TRBJ2-7, with D possibly being TRBD1 (6 bases). The CDR3 extends over 15 amino acids. The V gene's germline CDR1 is WSHSY and CDR2 SAAADI. Trimming removed 6 bases from V and 3 bases from J, with 18 bases in between.

This clone was recorded once. The chain is built from TRBV5-5 and TRBJ1-2; 11 bases are shared with TRBD1. The CDR3 contains 14 residues. The V gene end was trimmed by 4 bases and the J gene end by 5 bases; junction bases not matched to a gene: 4. CDR1 and CDR2 from the germline V gene are SGHKS and YYEKEE (reference sequence). DNA of the CDR3: TGTGCCAGCAGCCCGGGACAGGGGGAATATGGCTACACCTTC. Encoded protein: CASSPGQGEYGYTF.

This clone was detected only once. The chain uses TRBV19 and TRBJ2-5; possible D gene TRBD2, 6 bases. Germline CDR1 reads LNHDA; CDR2 reads SQIVND (reference sequence). V lost 5 bases, J lost 3 bases, and 19 bases lay in between. The CDR3 spans 16 residues. For the CDR3, the DNA is TGTGCCAGTAGTCAAGCGGGTTGGAGCGCCAAAGAGACCCAGTACTTC. Protein: CASSQAGWSAKETQYF.

The J gene is TRBJ2-2, the V gene TRBV23-1; weak D call: TRBD1 (5 bases). TRBV23-1 qualifies as an ORF whose function is uncertain. CDR3 length equals 15 residues. V was cut by 6 bases and J by 1 base, with 12 bases left in between. The CDR3 DNA sequence: TGCGCCAGCAGACGATTGGGGCTGAACACCGGGGAGCTGTTTTTT. Translating gives CASRRLGLNTGELFF.

This clone is labeled medium-sized. J is TRBJ1-2 and V is TRBV7-8, with 10 bases identical to TRBD1. Germline V gene data show CDR1 as SGHVS and CDR2 as FQNEAQ. V shed 5 bases, J shed 6 bases, and the junction held 12 bases outside the gene matches. The CDR3 runs 16 residues. The CDR3 sequence is CASSVPGQGHGNGYTF. The CDR3 DNA reads as TGTGCCAGCAGCGTACCGGGACAGGGGCATGGGAATGGCTACACCTTC.

The CDR3 bases are TGCAGTGCTTGGGACCATGAAGCTTTCTTT. Translation gives CSAWDHEAFF. The chain is built from TRBV20-1 and TRBJ1-1; tentative D call: TRBD1 (5 bases). Germline CDR1 is DFQATT and CDR2 is SNEGSKA (reference sequence). The CDR3 is 10 residues long. Trimming left V 5 bases short and J 7 bases short, with 8 bases between.

The chain recombines TRBV10-3 with TRBJ2-7; 8 positions agree with TRBD1. Germline CDR1 and CDR2: ENHRY and SYGVKD. The V gene end was trimmed by 4 bases and the J gene end by 7 bases; junction bases not matched to a gene: 6. The CDR3 consists of 13 residues. The DNA for the CDR3 is TGTGCCATCAGTGGGGAACAGGGGGGAGAGCAGTACTTC. Its protein is CAISGEQGGEQYF.

The count of this clone is one. The CDR3 reads CASSLVGVRGNTEAFF. CDR3 DNA: TGTGCCAGCAGCTTAGTAGGGGTCAGGGGGAACACTGAAGCTTTCTTT. The chain recombines TRBV11-3 with TRBJ1-1, with D tentatively TRBD1 (6 bases). This CDR3 spans 16 amino acids. Per germline, CDR1 SGHNT and CDR2 YENEEA. Trimming removed 1 base from V and 1 base from J, with 13 bases in between. Using reference TRBV11-3 and TRBJ1-1 for the parts outside the CDR3, the full variable domain is EAGVVQSPRYKIIEKKQPVAFWCNPISGHNTLYWYLQNLGQGPELLIRYENEEAVDDSQLPKDRFSAERLKGVDSTLKIQPAELGDSAVYLCASSLVGVRGNTEAFFGQGTRLTVV.

The rearrangement joins TRBV12-5 to TRBJ1-2; D unclear. With 6 bases removed from V and 9 bases from J, the gap between germline ends came to 8 bases. The CDR3 contains 10 residues. Per the germline V gene, CDR1 is LGHNT and CDR2 is FRNRAP. The DNA of the CDR3 is TGTGCTAGTGGGGTTATGCGCTACACCTTC. Translation: CASGVMRYTF. The full variable domain, completed using reference TRBV12-5 and TRBJ1-2, is DARVTQTPRHKVTEMGQEVTMRCQPILGHNTVFWYRQTMMQGLELLAYFRNRAPLDDSGMPKDRFSAEMPDATLATLKIQPSEPRDSAVYFCASGVMRYTFGSGTRLTVV.

This clone was recorded only once. J is TRBJ1-4 and V is TRBV6-5; TRBD1 aligns across 7 bases. Germline V gene lookup returns CDR1 MNHEY and CDR2 SVGAGI. This CDR3 spans 15 amino acids. With 2 bases clipped from V and 3 bases from J, the junction kept 3 bases outside the gene matches. The CDR3 DNA follows: TGTGCCAGCAGTTACGCGGGACAGTCTAATGAAAAACTGTTTTTT. It yields the protein CASSYAGQSNEKLFF.

The rearrangement joins TRBV30 to TRBJ1-4; possibly TRBD1 for D (5 bases). The CDR3 has 14 amino acids. The ends were cut back, 4 bases at V and 6 bases at J, with 15 bases in the middle. In germline, CDR1 is GTSNPN, CDR2 SVGIG (reference sequence). The CDR3 region has the DNA TGTGCCTGGATTCGGGATCGAGGGGATGAAAAACTGTTTTTT. Its protein product is CAWIRDRGDEKLFF.

The chain employs TRBV7-2 and TRBJ2-5; 9 bases align to TRBD1. The ends lost 4 bases at V and 4 bases at J; junction bases unmatched: 4. CDR3 length: 14 residues. CDR1 and CDR2 from the germline V gene are SGHTA and FQGNSA. CDR3 in DNA: TGTGCCAGCAGCTCTGACAGGGGGTTAGAGACCCAGTACTTC. It specifies CASSSDRGLETQYF.

The chain uses TRBV7-8 and TRBJ1-6; D may be TRBD1 (6 bases). CDR1 is SGHVS and CDR2 is FQNEAQ in the germline V gene. Trimming shortened V by 1 base and J by 7 bases, and 8 bases separated the two germline ends. The CDR3 covers 14 residues. The CDR3 nucleotides read TGTGCCAGCAGCTTAGGGACAGCCAATTCACCCCTCCACTTT. Translating gives CASSLGTANSPLHF.

The V gene is TRBV19, the J gene TRBJ2-7; D may be TRBD1 (6 bases). The CDR3 is 18 residues long. With 8 bases removed from V and 6 bases from J, the gap between germline ends came to 32 bases. Germline lookup yields CDR1 LNHDA and CDR2 SQIVND (reference sequence). CDR3 protein: CASRAAVAPGHGRGEQYF. The CDR3 coding sequence is TGTGCCAGTCGCGCGGCGGTCGCTCCGGGACACGGGCGTGGCGAGCAGTACTTC.

The chain uses TRBV5-3 and TRBJ1-3; 8 nucleotides align to TRBD1. TRBV5-3 is noted as an ORF with a role that remains uncertain. The CDR3 has 16 residues. V dropped 3 bases and J dropped 4; count of bases not matched to a gene: 9. The CDR3 DNA reads as TGTGCCAGAAGCTGGATTATGACAGGGGCCGGAAACACCATATATTTT. Translation: CARSWIMTGAGNTIYF.

This chain joins TRBV4-2 and TRBJ2-7, with TRBD2 identical over 8 bases. In germline, CDR1 is LGHNA, CDR2 YNFKEQ. There are 15 residues in the CDR3. V gave up 4 bases and J gave up 2 bases; unmatched junction bases: 7. CDR3 coding DNA: TGTGCCAGCAGCCCCCCTAGCGGGCTAGCCTACGAGCAGTACTTC. Translating gives CASSPPSGLAYEQYF.

The V and J genes are TRBV6-1 and TRBJ2-2, with D perhaps TRBD1 (6 bases). The CDR3 totals 17 residues. The V end lost 8 bases, the J end lost 1 base, and 20 bases lay between the germline ends. Germline values: CDR1 MNHNS, CDR2 SASEGT. The CDR3 nucleotides are TGTGCCAGCTGTGTAGGCCCCCGACAGGTGAACACCGGGGAGCTGTTTTTT. It translates to CASCVGPRQVNTGELFF.

This chain uses TRBV18 with TRBJ2-7; possibly TRBD1 for D (6 bases). The V end lost 4 bases, the J end lost 2 bases, and 15 bases lay between the germline ends. The CDR3 runs to 15 residues. Germline V gene sequence: CDR1 KGHSH, CDR2 LQKENI. CDR3 in DNA: TGTGCCAGCTCACAAAGACAGGCCAGAACCTACGAGCAGTACTTC. It specifies CASSQRQARTYEQYF.

This clone was seen a few times. This sequence joins TRBV5-6 and TRBJ1-2, with 9 bases identical to TRBD1. The CDR3 extends over 15 amino acids. Germline values: CDR1 SGHDT, CDR2 YYEEEE. After removal of 0 bases from V and 8 bases from J, the junction contained 8 bases not matched to a gene. Here the CDR3 DNA reads TGTGCCAGCAGCTTGGCCCTAAGGGACAGGGAAGGCTACACCTTC. The encoded protein is CASSLALRDREGYTF.

V usage is TRBV18 and J usage is TRBJ1-1; a possible D gene is TRBD1 (6 bases). The CDR3 extends over 17 amino acids. V was cut by 2 bases and J by 8 bases, with 24 bases left in between. CDR1 KGHSH and CDR2 LQKENI come from the germline V gene. CDR3 amino acids: CASSPSGGARTTGEAFF. The CDR3 coding sequence is TGTGCCAGCTCACCAAGTGGGGGGGCTAGGACGACCGGGGAAGCTTTCTTT. Variable domain in full (rest from reference TRBV18 and TRBJ1-1): NAGVMQNPRHLVRRRGQEARLRCSPMKGHSHVYWYRQLPEEGLKFMVYLQKENIIDESGMPKERFSAEFPKEGPSILRIQQVVRGDSAAYFCASSPSGGARTTGEAFFGQGTRLTVV.